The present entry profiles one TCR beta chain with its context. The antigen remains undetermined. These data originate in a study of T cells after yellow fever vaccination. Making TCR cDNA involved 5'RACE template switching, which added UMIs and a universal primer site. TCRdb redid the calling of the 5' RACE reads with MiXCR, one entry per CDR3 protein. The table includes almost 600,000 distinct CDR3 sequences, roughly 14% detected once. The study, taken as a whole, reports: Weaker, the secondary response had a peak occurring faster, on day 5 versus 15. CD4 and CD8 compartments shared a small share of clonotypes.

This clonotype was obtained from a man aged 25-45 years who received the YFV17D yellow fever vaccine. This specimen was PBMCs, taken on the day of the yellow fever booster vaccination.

The CDR3 DNA reads TGTGCCAGCAGCGTAGCTCCCGCCACGTCAGATACGCAGTATTTT. Translated: CASSVAPATSDTQYF. The V call is TRBV9, the J call TRBJ2-3, with D unclear. The CDR3 contains 15 residues. V lost 0 bases, J lost 4 bases, and 12 bases lay in between. Per the germline V gene, CDR1 is SGDLS and CDR2 is YYNGEE.